The 25 T cell receptor beta chains listed next were all sequenced from one sample in a study of response to subunit inactivated influenza vaccine. TCRdb reanalysed the RT-PCR reads using MiXCR and keeps one entry per CDR3 protein. The sample holds approximately 700,000 distinct CDR3 sequences, roughly 14% seen once. This sample comprised PBMCs from blood, obtained 11 to 12 days after vaccination. These receptors were obtained from a middle-aged man who received an inactivated influenza vaccine.

J is TRBJ2-2 and V is TRBV5-5; 10 bases fit TRBD2. Germline V gene data show CDR1 as SGHKS and CDR2 as YYEKEE (reference sequence). Trimming removed 4 bases from V and 0 bases from J; junction bases left unmatched: 3. The CDR3 is 16 amino acids. CDR3 nucleotide sequence: TGTGCCAGCAGCCTACTAGCGGGAACGAACACCGGGGAGCTGTTTTTT. Amino acid sequence: CASSLLAGTNTGELFF.

The chain combines TRBV4-2 with TRBJ2-5, with 14 bases matching TRBD2. Trimming cost V 5 bases and J 4 bases; bases outside gene matches: 12. The V gene's germline CDR1 is LGHNA and CDR2 YNFKEQ. The CDR3 has 18 residues. CDR3 amino acids: CASSRTPGLAGDRETQYF. Here the CDR3 DNA reads TGTGCCAGCAGCAGAACCCCGGGACTAGCGGGAGATAGAGAGACCCAGTACTTC.

In its sample, this clonotype was seen a few times. The CDR3 DNA reads as TGTGCCAGCTCACCATTCTCAAGAAGCGGGAGGACCCAAGAGACCCAGTACTTC. Protein sequence: CASSPFSRSGRTQETQYF. V is TRBV18 and J is TRBJ2-5; 9 nucleotides match TRBD2. CDR3 length: 18 residues. In germline, CDR1 is KGHSH, CDR2 LQKENI. V lost 2 bases, J lost 1 base, and 11 bases stayed unmatched.

V and J are TRBV10-3 and TRBJ2-2; D gene uncertain. This CDR3 is built from 16 residues. CDR1 is ENHRY, CDR2 SYGVKD, per germline. V was trimmed by 2 bases and J by 0 bases, leaving 10 bases between them. The CDR3 here is CAISERVSSNTGELFF. The CDR3 DNA reads TGTGCCATCAGTGAGAGGGTTAGCTCGAACACCGGGGAGCTGTTTTTT.

V is TRBV6-4 and J is TRBJ2-1, with TRBD1 matching over 10 bases. Losses at the gene ends were 0 bases for V and 7 bases for J; bases not matched to a gene: 3. This CDR3 spans 15 amino acids. Germline CDR1 is MRHNA and CDR2 is SNTAGT. Here the CDR3 DNA reads TGTGCCAGCAGTGACTCAGGGACAGGGGTTAATGAGCAGTTCTTC. Its translation is CASSDSGTGVNEQFF.

The genes are TRBV20-1 and TRBJ1-1; D not resolved. V was pared by 3 bases and J by 0 bases, with 20 bases between. Germline lookup yields CDR1 DFQATT and CDR2 SNEGSKA (reference sequence). CDR3 length: 17 residues. The CDR3 region has the DNA TGCAGTGCTAGTAGACGCGGGAGTAGGTCGGTGAACACTGAAGCTTTCTTT. This translates into CSASRRGSRSVNTEAFF.

About this clonotype: This may come from a read error, since a much larger clone is one base off. The chain is built from TRBV12-3 or TRBV12-4 and TRBJ1-3; D unclear. With 3 bases removed from V and 0 bases from J, the gap between germline ends came to 0 bases. This CDR3 region has 12 residues. CDR3 coding DNA: TGTGCCAGCAGTTTCTCTGGAAACACCATATATTTT. It encodes CASSFSGNTIYF.

This clonotype was detected a few times. This chain uses TRBV27 with TRBJ2-7; 7 nucleotides agree with TRBD2. CDR1 is MNHEY and CDR2 is SMNVEV in the germline V gene (reference sequence). V lost 2 bases to trimming and J lost 2 bases; unmatched junction nucleotides: 6. The CDR3 is 15 amino acids. Here the CDR3 reads CASSLRWEGPYEQYF. The CDR3 DNA is TGTGCCAGCAGTTTAAGGTGGGAGGGCCCCTACGAGCAGTACTTC.

This chain connects TRBV5-1 to TRBJ2-1, with 14 bases lining up with TRBD2. In germline, CDR1 is SGHRS, CDR2 YFSETQ. The CDR3 sequence is 17 residues long. V lost 3 bases, J lost 7 bases, and 9 bases stayed unmatched. The CDR3 loop reads CASSYRLAGGRRNEQFF. The CDR3 bases are TGCGCCAGCAGCTACAGACTAGCGGGGGGGCGTCGGAATGAGCAGTTCTTC.

Remarks on this clonotype: One junction end does not reproduce the germline sequence, and a read error may be involved. The chain has TRBV20-1 and TRBJ2-1; 10 bases match TRBD2. The CDR3 spans 17 residues. Germline CDR1 reads DFQATT; CDR2 reads SNEGSKA (reference sequence). This CDR3 is CSAGLAAPQASHNEQFF. Here the CDR3 DNA reads TGCAGTGCCGGACTAGCGGCCCCTCAGGCCTCCCACAATGAGCAGTTCTTC.

This clonotype was counted between two and nine times. The chain employs TRBV5-5 and TRBJ1-2; D not resolved. The CDR3 has 11 residues. The germline V and J ends were trimmed by 4 bases and 5 bases, with 6 bases remaining between them. In germline, CDR1 is SGHKS, CDR2 YYEKEE (reference sequence). As DNA, the CDR3 is TGTGCCAGCAGCGCAAATTATGGCTACACCTTC. Its protein is CASSANYGYTF.

The sample holds a few counts of this clonotype. The chain combines TRBV28 with TRBJ2-7; no clear D gene. Trimming stripped 6 bases from V and 6 bases from J, with 15 bases between. This CDR3 contains 13 residues. Germline values: CDR1 MDHEN, CDR2 SYDVKM. The CDR3 spells CASSQSHPGEQYF. CDR3 coding DNA: TGTGCCAGCAGCCAATCTCATCCGGGCGAGCAGTACTTC.

This clonotype was observed a handful of times. Here the CDR3 reads CASSSYAYEQYF. In nucleotides, the CDR3 is TGTGCCAGCAGCTCCTACGCCTACGAGCAGTACTTC. This chain connects TRBV6-2 or TRBV6-3 to TRBJ2-7; no firm D call. V was shortened by 6 bases and J by 2 bases, with 8 bases between the two germline ends. This CDR3 comprises 12 residues. Looked up from germline, CDR1 is MNHEY and CDR2 is SVGEGT.

This clonotype came up a few times. The genes are TRBV16 and TRBJ1-2, with a tentative D call TRBD1 (6 bases). From germline, CDR1 is KGHSY and CDR2 FQNENV. The V and J ends lost 4 bases and 10 bases respectively, with 16 bases between them. CDR3 length: 13 residues. Here the CDR3 reads CASSPRTAAHYTF. In DNA, the CDR3 is TGTGCCAGCAGCCCTAGGACAGCAGCACACTACACCTTC. Together with reference TRBV16 and TRBJ1-2, the CDR3 gives the full variable domain: GEEVAQTPKHLVRGEGQKAKLYCAPIKGHSYVFWYQQVLKNEFKFLISFQNENVFDETGMPKERFSAKCLPNSPCSLEIQATKLEDSAVYFCASSPRTAAHYTFGSGTRLTVV.

The genes are TRBV12-3 or TRBV12-4 and TRBJ1-5; D might be TRBD1 (6 bases). The CDR3 consists of 14 residues. V dropped 3 bases and J dropped 5 bases, with 11 bases sitting between them. CDR3 DNA sequence: TGTGCCAGCAGTTTCGGTCAGGGGTATCAGCCCCAGCATTTT. Protein sequence: CASSFGQGYQPQHF.

The V and J genes are TRBV6-2 or TRBV6-3 and TRBJ1-1; a weak D match, TRBD1 (5 bases). In germline, CDR1 is MNHEY, CDR2 SVGEGT. The CDR3 runs to 16 residues. V was trimmed by 2 bases and J by 4 bases, leaving 17 bases between them. CDR3: CASSYPPGGSFTEAFF. The CDR3 DNA follows: TGTGCCAGCAGTTACCCCCCTGGGGGGTCGTTCACTGAAGCTTTCTTT.

The chain joins TRBV18 to TRBJ2-7, with 13 nucleotides matching TRBD2. The CDR3 runs 13 residues. Germline V gene lookup returns CDR1 KGHSH and CDR2 LQKENI. J gave up 13 bases and V 3 bases, and 6 bases lay outside the gene matches. The CDR3 loop reads CASSPRTSGGVYF. In DNA form, the CDR3 reads TGTGCCAGCTCACCGAGGACTAGCGGGGGAGTTTACTTC.

Only a few counts were recorded for this clonotype. The chain is built from TRBV5-1 and TRBJ2-2; 13 nucleotides align to TRBD2. The CDR3 is 18 amino acids. The germline V gene encodes CDR1 SGHRS and CDR2 YFSETQ. Germline trimming cut 4 bases from V and 5 bases from J; bases unmatched to any gene: 11. The CDR3 protein is CASSLGLAGLIGTGELFF. CDR3 bases: TGCGCCAGCAGCCTGGGACTAGCGGGACTGATCGGGACCGGGGAGCTGTTTTTT.

Only a few counts were recorded for this clonotype. V gene TRBV10-3 combines with J gene TRBJ1-6, with a possible D match to TRBD1 (6 bases). Trimming took 3 bases from V and 5 from J, leaving 8 bases between them. The CDR3 is 14 residues long. CDR1 ENHRY and CDR2 SYGVKD come from the germline V gene. The CDR3 nucleotides read TGTGCCATCAGTGAACAGGGTGATAATTCACCCCTCCACTTT. Residues: CAISEQGDNSPLHF.

The sample holds a few counts of this clonotype. V usage is TRBV19 and J usage is TRBJ1-1; a possible D gene is TRBD1 (5 bases). The length of the CDR3 is 10 residues. Between the trimmed V and J ends, which lost 10 bases and 4 bases, there was a span of 7 bases. The V gene's germline CDR1 is LNHDA and CDR2 SQIVND (reference sequence). CDR3 loop: CATGFTEAFF. In nucleotides, the CDR3 is TGTGCCACAGGGTTCACTGAAGCTTTCTTT.

The chain joins TRBV5-1 to TRBJ2-7, with D unclear. V dropped 4 bases and J dropped 5 bases, with 16 bases sitting between them. Germline lookup yields CDR1 SGHRS and CDR2 YFSETQ. The CDR3 is 14 amino acids. The CDR3 DNA reads TGCGCCAGCAGCCCTGTCGACCTCGGCAACGAGCAGTACTTC. Translated: CASSPVDLGNEQYF.

The sample holds a few counts of this clonotype. The rearrangement links TRBV6-1 to TRBJ2-2, with TRBD1 identical over 8 bases. This CDR3 is 18 amino acids long. Unmatched junction bases numbered 17, after V lost 6 bases and J lost 5 bases. CDR1 is MNHNS and CDR2 is SASEGT in the germline V gene. The chain's CDR3 is CASSNRGQVFTTTGELFF. CDR3 nucleotides: TGTGCCAGCAGCAACAGGGGACAGGTTTTTACGACGACCGGGGAGCTGTTTTTT.

The V call is TRBV5-1, the J call TRBJ1-2, with 8 bases that match TRBD1. The CDR3 spans 16 residues. The germline V gene has CDR1 SGHRS and CDR2 YFSETQ. After removal of 5 bases from V and 7 bases from J, the junction contained 16 bases not matched to a gene. CDR3 nucleotide sequence: TGCGCCAGCAGTCTTTTTCCAGGGGGCGAGTCTGGTGGCTACACCTTC. Its protein is CASSLFPGGESGGYTF.

This clonotype was counted between two and nine times. The chain employs TRBV29-1 and TRBJ1-2; D is possibly TRBD1 (5 bases). CDR1 SQVTM and CDR2 ANQGSEA come from the germline V gene. This CDR3 region has 13 residues. V shed 4 bases and J shed 7 bases, with 16 bases lying between them. The CDR3 protein is CSVGGLGAVGYTF. The CDR3 DNA reads TGCAGCGTTGGAGGACTCGGGGCGGTTGGCTACACCTTC. Full variable domain (missing parts from reference TRBV29-1 and TRBJ1-2): SAVISQKPSRDICQRGTSLTIQCQVDSQVTMMFWYRQQPGQSLTLIATANQGSEATYESGFVIDKFPISRPNLTFSTLTVSNMSPEDSSIYLCSVGGLGAVGYTFGSGTRLTVV.

The V and J genes are TRBV18 and TRBJ2-7; 10 nucleotides line up with TRBD1. The CDR3 is 15 amino acids. Losses at the gene ends were 4 bases for V and 7 bases for J; bases not matched to a gene: 10. From germline, CDR1 is KGHSH and CDR2 LQKENI. CDR3 bases: TGTGCCAGCTCACAGAGACAGGGGGCGACATGGGAGCAGTACTTC. It translates to CASSQRQGATWEQYF.